The 2 T cell receptor beta chains reported below all come from one sample, sequenced in a study of human T cells and chemical hapten exposure. The time point denotes: patch test 1, 2 weeks after DPC sensitization. Indicated treatment: therapeutic diphenylcyclopropenone sensitization with weekly scalp DPC. TCRdb re-analysed the RACE reads in MiXCR, keeping a single row per CDR3 protein. The sample holds 180,000 or so distinct CDR3 sequences, more than 14% seen once. The sequencing here drew on whole blood, taken in connection with sensitization to the hapten diphenylcyclopropenone (DPC). Receptors originate from a woman aged 25 to 39 with alopecia areata. Some clones in this sample may be carry-over from other donors' samples.

The sample holds a few counts of this clonotype. CDR3 nucleotide sequence: TGTGCCAGCAGTTTTGCCATGAACACTGAAGCTTTCTTT. This sequence encodes CASSFAMNTEAFF. The gene calls are TRBV12-3 or TRBV12-4 and TRBJ1-1; D not resolved. CDR3 length: 13 residues. V gave up 3 bases and J gave up 0 bases, with 5 bases separating them.

The chain joins TRBV27 to TRBJ2-5; D is ambiguous. This CDR3 comprises 14 residues. The V gene's germline CDR1 is MNHEY and CDR2 SMNVEV (reference sequence). V gave up 1 base and J gave up 5 bases, with 11 bases separating them. The chain's CDR3 is CASSLYSSRETQYF. DNA for the CDR3: TGTGCCAGCAGTTTATACTCCTCTCGGGAGACCCAGTACTTC.